The 19 T cell receptor beta chains given below trace back to one sample, sequenced in a study of blood T cell dynamics during melanoma immunotherapy. Profiled with immunoSEQ multiplex PCR; TCRdb holds only in-frame clones, not every one. The sample carries 25,000 to 30,000 clones, roughly 83% recorded once. Documented time point: week 3, after first cycle of checkpoint inhibitor. The starting material was blood, obtained from a patient treated with checkpoint blockade. The receptors were sampled from a human donor with melanoma.

The V call is TRBV5-1, the J call TRBJ2-7, with D possibly being TRBD1 (6 bases). The V gene's germline CDR1 is SGHRS and CDR2 YFSETQ. The CDR3 length is 15 residues. The V end lost 8 bases, the J end lost 2 bases, and 20 bases lay between the germline ends. In DNA, the CDR3 is TGCGCCAGTTGGGGGCCAGACACAGGTACCTACGAGCAGTACTTC. Translated, it gives CASWGPDTGTYEQYF.

V gene TRBV4-1 combines with J gene TRBJ1-6; perhaps TRBD1 as D (5 bases). The CDR3 covers 17 residues. Trimming took off 3 bases at V and 2 bases at J, with 14 bases between the two ends. Germline CDR1 reads MGHRA; CDR2 reads YSYEKL. The CDR3 loop reads CASSHESRVTYNSPLHF. CDR3 nucleotides: TGCGCCAGCAGCCACGAATCCAGGGTCACCTATAATTCACCCCTCCACTTT.

This chain connects TRBV2 to TRBJ2-5; 10 positions agree with TRBD2. This CDR3 contains 16 residues. V was pared by 5 bases and J by 5 bases, with 11 bases of the junction left unmatched. The germline V gene encodes CDR1 SNHLY and CDR2 FYNNEI. CDR3 coding DNA: TGTGCCAGCAGTCCCTCACTAGCGGGGATTGGGGAGACCCAGTACTTC. Its translation is CASSPSLAGIGETQYF.

The rearrangement uses TRBV7-2 and TRBJ1-3, with D uncertain. V was cut by 4 bases and J by 5 bases, with 6 bases left in between. The CDR3 extends over 12 amino acids. CDR1 is SGHTA and CDR2 is FQGNSA in the germline V gene. For the CDR3, the DNA is TGTGCCAGCAGCTCCGAAAGAAACACCATATATTTT. Protein product: CASSSERNTIYF.

This chain joins TRBV7-2 and TRBJ2-5; no clear D gene. The V end was cut by 1 base, the J end by 5 bases, with 11 bases between. Germline CDR1 and CDR2: SGHTA and FQGNSA. The length of the CDR3 is 14 residues. The CDR3 reads CASSLVGGWETQYF. CDR3 coding DNA: TGTGCCAGCAGCTTAGTAGGTGGGTGGGAGACCCAGTACTTC.

Points on this clone: The junction departs from germline at one end; a sequencing error may be responsible. Additional DNA sequences in this sample encode the identical CDR3. J is TRBJ1-2 and V is TRBV14; a possible D gene is TRBD1 (5 bases). This CDR3 spans 14 amino acids. Germline V lookup: CDR1 SGHDN, CDR2 FVKESK. CDR3 DNA sequence: TGTGCCAGCAGCCCTCTGGGAGGGGCCGGGTTAAACACCTTT. Its translation is CASSPLGGAGLNTF.

The V and J genes are TRBV5-4 and TRBJ2-2; D may be TRBD2 (6 bases). Germline V gene lookup returns CDR1 SGHNT and CDR2 YYREEE (reference sequence). The CDR3 consists of 16 residues. The V end lost 4 bases, the J end lost 3 bases, and 16 bases lay between the germline ends. The CDR3 sequence: CASSAGGPRYTGELFF. The CDR3, as DNA: TGTGCCAGCAGCGCAGGAGGGCCGAGGTACACCGGGGAGCTGTTTTTT.

Details on this clone: The junction differs from germline at one of its ends, possibly a read error. This chain links TRBV5-6 with TRBJ2-7, with D perhaps matching TRBD2 (6 bases). CDR3 length: 13 amino acids. Germline values: CDR1 SGHDT, CDR2 YYEEEE. CDR3 in amino acids: CASSSGLPDEQYF. The CDR3 bases are TGTGCCAGCAGCTCGGGACTCCCCGACGAACAGTACTTC.

The V gene is TRBV5-1, the J gene TRBJ2-1; 7 bases are shared with TRBD2. V was pared by 0 bases and J by 5 bases, with 2 bases of the junction left unmatched. Germline-derived CDR1 and CDR2 are SGHRS and YFSETQ. The CDR3 spans 14 residues. CDR3 amino acids: CASSLAGLHNEQFF. CDR3 sequence (DNA): TGCGCCAGCAGCTTGGCGGGACTACACAATGAGCAGTTCTTC.

This clone was counted a few times. The chain employs TRBV25-1 and TRBJ1-2; no clear D gene. The CDR3 has 13 amino acids. V was cut by 1 base and J by 0 bases, with 3 bases left in between. CDR1 and CDR2 from the germline V gene are MGHDK and SYGVNS. The CDR3 region is CASSELTNYGYTF. The DNA of the CDR3 is TGTGCCAGCAGTGAATTAACTAACTATGGCTACACCTTC.

The chain has TRBV7-2 and TRBJ1-6, with TRBD1 matching over 10 bases. The CDR3 runs 17 residues. CDR1 SGHTA and CDR2 FQGNSA come from the germline V gene. The J segment lost 6 bases and the V segment lost 5 bases, leaving 10 bases of the junction unmatched. Here the CDR3 reads CASSDYAGTGANSPLHF. CDR3 DNA: TGTGCCAGCAGCGACTATGCCGGGACAGGGGCTAATTCACCCCTCCACTTT.

The chain employs TRBV11-2 and TRBJ1-6, with D perhaps matching TRBD1 (6 bases). Trimming stripped 3 bases from V and 7 bases from J, with 10 bases between. CDR1 SGHAT and CDR2 FQNNGV come from the germline V gene. The CDR3 covers 14 residues. CDR3 nucleotide sequence: TGTGCCAGCAGCTTTGGGACAACCAATTCACCCCTCCACTTT. As protein: CASSFGTTNSPLHF. Variable domain in full (rest from reference TRBV11-2 and TRBJ1-6): EAGVAQSPRYKIIEKRQSVAFWCNPISGHATLYWYQQILGQGPKLLIQFQNNGVVDDSQLPKDRFSAERLKGVDSTLKIQPAKLEDSAVYLCASSFGTTNSPLHFGNGTRLTVT.

The V call is TRBV7-6, the J call TRBJ2-1; TRBD2 matches 7 bases. Germline loops: CDR1 SGHVS, CDR2 FNYEAQ. V lost 0 bases, J lost 4 bases, and 12 bases stayed unmatched. CDR3 size: 18 residues. The CDR3 nucleotides read TGTGCCAGCAGCTTAGCGAGCGGGGTACAGGTGTTATACAATGAGCAGTTCTTC. Translating it yields CASSLASGVQVLYNEQFF.

This clone was recorded once. The chain recombines TRBV14 with TRBJ2-7; 7 nucleotides line up with TRBD2. Germline values: CDR1 SGHDN, CDR2 FVKESK. The CDR3 is 17 amino acids. Trimming cost V 0 bases and J 1 base; bases outside gene matches: 9. The CDR3 loop is CASSQDLLAAASYEQYF. DNA of the CDR3: TGTGCCAGCAGCCAAGATTTGCTAGCGGCGGCTTCCTACGAGCAGTACTTC.

The CDR3 DNA sequence: TGTGCCAGCAGTTCCTTGGACAGGGTTGCAGATACGCAGTATTTT. It yields the protein CASSSLDRVADTQYF. The rearrangement links TRBV25-1 to TRBJ2-3; 8 nucleotides align to TRBD1. The germline gives CDR1 MGHDK, CDR2 SYGVNS. V lost 5 bases to trimming and J lost 4 bases; unmatched junction nucleotides: 8. This CDR3 contains 15 residues.

The chain is built from TRBV28 and TRBJ2-1, with D perhaps assigned TRBD1 or TRBD2 (5 bases each). Germline values: CDR1 MDHEN, CDR2 SYDVKM. V was cut by 7 bases and J by 4 bases, with 17 bases left in between. There are 15 residues in the CDR3. This CDR3 reads CASTRGEGKYNEQFF. CDR3 bases: TGTGCCAGCACCCGTGGAGAGGGGAAATACAATGAGCAGTTCTTC.

The V and J genes are TRBV7-9 and TRBJ1-1; 7 bases fit TRBD1. Germline V gene data show CDR1 as SEHNR and CDR2 as FQNEAQ (reference sequence). The trim removed 5 bases at V and 2 bases at J, leaving 5 bases unmatched. CDR3 length equals 14 residues. For the CDR3, the DNA is TGTGCCAGCAGCCCCAGGACAGGTAACACTGAAGCTTTCTTT. Its protein is CASSPRTGNTEAFF.

The rearrangement joins TRBV19 to TRBJ2-1; TRBD1 aligns across 10 bases. Germline V CDR1 and CDR2: LNHDA, SQIVND (reference sequence). The length of the CDR3 is 14 residues. Trimming took 5 bases from V and 7 from J; bases not matched to a gene: 5. The CDR3: CASSFRTGGNEQFF. The CDR3 DNA reads as TGTGCCAGTAGTTTCCGGACAGGGGGAAATGAGCAGTTCTTC.

The chain uses TRBV11-2 and TRBJ1-1, with a weak D call TRBD1 (6 bases). This CDR3 is built from 14 residues. Trimming shortened V by 2 bases and J by 1 base, and 8 bases separated the two germline ends. The germline V gene has CDR1 SGHAT and CDR2 FQNNGV. CDR3 loop: CASSLRGSNTEAFF. CDR3 DNA sequence: TGTGCCAGCAGCTTAAGGGGGTCGAACACTGAAGCTTTCTTT.